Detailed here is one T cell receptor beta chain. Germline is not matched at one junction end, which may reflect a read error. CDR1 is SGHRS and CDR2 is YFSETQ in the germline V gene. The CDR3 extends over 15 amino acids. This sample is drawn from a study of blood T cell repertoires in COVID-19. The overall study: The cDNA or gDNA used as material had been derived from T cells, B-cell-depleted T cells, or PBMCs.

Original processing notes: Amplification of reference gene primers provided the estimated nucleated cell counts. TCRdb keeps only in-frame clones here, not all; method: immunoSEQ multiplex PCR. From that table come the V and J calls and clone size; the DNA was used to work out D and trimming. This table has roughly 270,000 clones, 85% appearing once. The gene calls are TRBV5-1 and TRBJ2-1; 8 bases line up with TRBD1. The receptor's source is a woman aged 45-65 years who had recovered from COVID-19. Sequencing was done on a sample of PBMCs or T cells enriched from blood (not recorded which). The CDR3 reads CASRETGDSNNEQFF. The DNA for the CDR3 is TGCGCCAGCAGGGAGACAGGGGACTCCAACAATGAGCAGTTCTTC.